Listed here are 25 T cell receptor beta chains from one sample, sequenced in a study of blood T cell repertoires in COVID-19. Assay used: immunoSEQ multiplex PCR; TCRdb lists only in-frame clones, some missing. The data contain about 180,000 clones, about 89% of them singletons. Sample: peripheral blood. The receptors here all came from a man aged 35-49 years with active or convalescent COVID-19.

The chain is built from TRBV4-1 and TRBJ2-1, with TRBD2 matching over 7 bases. Per the germline V gene, CDR1 is MGHRA and CDR2 is YSYEKL. V shed 4 bases and J 1 base; nucleotides not matched to a gene: 7. The CDR3 covers 16 residues. The CDR3 region has the DNA TGCGCCAGCAGCCCCGTTGCGGGGGTTTCCTACAATGAGCAGTTCTTC. It translates to CASSPVAGVSYNEQFF.

This clone was counted many times. The chain is built from TRBV3-1 (or the pseudogene TRBV3-2) and TRBJ2-2, with TRBD1 matching over 12 bases. The CDR3 extends over 15 amino acids. The V and J ends lost 4 bases and 4 bases, in that order; junction bases with no gene match: 1. In germline, CDR1 is LGHDT, CDR2 YNNKEL (reference sequence). CDR3 nucleotide sequence: TGTGCCAGCAGCCCGGGACAGGGGGCCACCGGGGAGCTGTTTTTT. This sequence encodes CASSPGQGATGELFF.

The genes are TRBV7-6 and TRBJ1-2; 7 nucleotides line up with TRBD1. Germline trimming cut 4 bases from V and 7 bases from J; bases unmatched to any gene: 3. The germline V gene encodes CDR1 SGHVS and CDR2 FNYEAQ. The CDR3 loop spans 12 amino acids. CDR3 loop: CASSSDRVGYTF. In nucleotides, the CDR3 is TGTGCCAGCAGCTCAGACAGGGTTGGCTACACCTTC. The whole variable domain, filled in from reference TRBV7-6 and TRBJ1-2, reads GAGVSQSPRYKVTKRGQDVALRCDPISGHVSLYWYRQALGQGPEFLTYFNYEAQQDKSGLPNDRFSAERPEGSISTLTIQRTEQRDSAMYRCASSSDRVGYTFGSGTRLTVV.

The chain links TRBV7-3 to TRBJ2-1, with D perhaps TRBD2 (7 bases). CDR1 and CDR2 (germline): SGHTA, FQGTGA. The CDR3 sequence is 17 residues long. Trimming pared 4 bases from V and 7 bases from J, leaving 23 bases between. This CDR3 is CASSSGEGGASGNEQFF. The CDR3, as DNA: TGTGCCAGCAGCTCCGGTGAAGGGGGGGCCAGTGGGAATGAGCAGTTCTTC.

This chain links TRBV9 with TRBJ1-1; D might be TRBD1 (5 bases). CDR3 size: 15 residues. Trimming removed 2 bases from V and 1 base from J, with 12 bases in between. Germline-derived CDR1 and CDR2 are SGDLS and YYNGEE. CDR3 sequence reads: CASSVGGVGNTEAFF. CDR3 nucleotide sequence: TGTGCCAGCAGCGTGGGGGGTGTCGGGAACACTGAAGCTTTCTTT.

The chain combines TRBV11-2 with TRBJ1-4, with TRBD1 matching over 9 bases. The germline CDR1 and CDR2 sequences are SGHAT and FQNNGV. V was clipped by 5 bases and J by 7 bases; unmatched bases: 11. The CDR3 covers 16 residues. The CDR3 sequence is CASSPSGQGFSEKLFF. CDR3 bases: TGTGCCAGCAGCCCTTCGGGACAGGGATTTAGTGAAAAACTGTTTTTT.

The genes are TRBV7-9 and TRBJ1-1; 7 bases match TRBD1. The CDR3 sequence is 14 residues long. Trimming cost V 3 bases and J 9 bases; bases outside gene matches: 10. Germline values: CDR1 SEHNR, CDR2 FQNEAQ (reference sequence). In DNA, the CDR3 is TGTGCCAGCAGCTTTTCGTGGGACAGCCCGAAAGCTTTCTTT. Protein product: CASSFSWDSPKAFF.

The chain employs TRBV7-8 and TRBJ1-1; D is ambiguous. The length of the CDR3 is 15 residues. V lost 1 base, J lost 1 base, and 10 bases lay in between. From germline, CDR1 is SGHVS and CDR2 FQNEAQ. CDR3 sequence: CASSLERRQNTEAFF. The CDR3 DNA sequence: TGTGCCAGCAGCTTAGAACGTCGACAGAACACTGAAGCTTTCTTT.

The genes are TRBV5-4 and TRBJ1-1; D is unresolved. The CDR3 spans 15 residues. Germline V gene data show CDR1 as SGHNT and CDR2 as YYREEE (reference sequence). Trimming took off 0 bases at V and 1 base at J, with 10 bases between the two ends. CDR3 coding DNA: TGTGCCAGCAGCTTGGAGAGGGCACGGAACACTGAAGCTTTCTTT. Its protein product is CASSLERARNTEAFF.

The genes are TRBV21-1 and TRBJ1-2; TRBD1 is the table's D call and was not checked against the DNA. TRBV21-1 is marked as a pseudogene. CDR3 length: 15 residues. The CDR3: CAQDRARRNLYGYTF. The CDR3 DNA reads TGTGCTCAAGACAGGGCCCGACGAAACCTCTATGGCTACACCTTC.

The chain couples TRBV5-1 to TRBJ1-2; tentative D call: TRBD1 (6 bases). The germline V and J ends were trimmed by 0 bases and 0 bases, with 15 bases remaining between them. CDR3 length equals 17 residues. The germline V gene encodes CDR1 SGHRS and CDR2 YFSETQ. The CDR3 nucleotides read TGCGCCAGCAGCTTGGAGGGACAACATTTTACTAACTATGGCTACACCTTC. This sequence encodes CASSLEGQHFTNYGYTF.

The chain carries TRBV3-1 (or the pseudogene TRBV3-2) and TRBJ2-1, with 13 bases identical to TRBD2. CDR1 LGHDT and CDR2 YNNKEL come from the germline V gene (reference sequence). The CDR3 is 17 amino acids. The J segment lost 0 bases and the V segment lost 2 bases, leaving 1 base of the junction unmatched. For the CDR3, the DNA is TGTGCCAGCAGCCAAAGGACTAGCGGGAGCTCCTACAATGAGCAGTTCTTC. Amino acids: CASSQRTSGSSYNEQFF.

The V call is TRBV7-9, the J call TRBJ1-2; 7 bases map to TRBD1. Trimming removed 5 bases from V and 4 bases from J; junction bases left unmatched: 13. The germline CDR1 and CDR2 sequences are SEHNR and FQNEAQ (reference sequence). The CDR3 spans 16 residues. The CDR3 region has the DNA TGTGCCAGCAGCCTACGAGGCGGGACAGTAACCTATGGCTACACCTTC. Translating it yields CASSLRGGTVTYGYTF.

This chain connects TRBV12-5 to TRBJ1-1, with 7 bases identical to TRBD1. CDR1 and CDR2 from the germline V gene are LGHNT and FRNRAP. The junction had 2 bases not matched to a gene; V was cut back by 1 base and J by 0 bases. This CDR3 has 15 amino acids. Written as DNA, the CDR3 is TGTGCTAGTGGTTTGGGGACAGGTATGAACACTGAAGCTTTCTTT. Amino acid sequence: CASGLGTGMNTEAFF.

This clone has a single count. In nucleotides, the CDR3 is TGTGCCAGCAGCGAGAGACTGGAATTCGGAAACACCATATATTTT. Residues: CASSERLEFGNTIYF. The V gene is TRBV7-2, the J gene TRBJ1-3; the D is unclear. CDR3 length: 15 amino acids. Trimming removed 5 bases at V and 4 bases at J, with 15 bases between. Germline values: CDR1 SGHTA, CDR2 FQGNSA.

CDR3: CAWSPGYYGYTF. CDR3 nucleotide sequence: TGTGCCTGGAGCCCAGGGTACTATGGCTACACCTTC. The chain carries TRBV30 and TRBJ1-2; D might be TRBD1 (5 bases). The CDR3 runs 12 residues. The V and J ends lost 3 bases and 3 bases respectively, with 8 bases between them. CDR1 is GTSNPN and CDR2 is SVGIG in the germline V gene (reference sequence).

J is TRBJ1-1 and V is TRBV11-2, with D possibly being TRBD1 (5 bases). Germline V gene sequence: CDR1 SGHAT, CDR2 FQNNGV. The V end was cut by 0 bases, the J end by 6 bases, with 11 bases between. The CDR3 spans 14 residues. The CDR3 here is CASSLEPGIAEAFF. DNA for the CDR3: TGTGCCAGCAGCTTAGAGCCAGGGATCGCTGAAGCTTTCTTT.

The chain combines TRBV5-6 with TRBJ2-5; 7 bases map to TRBD2. Per germline, CDR1 SGHDT and CDR2 YYEEEE. The CDR3 covers 13 residues. The trim removed 2 bases at V and 5 bases at J, leaving 3 bases unmatched. For the CDR3, the DNA is TGTGCCAGCAGCTTAGCGGGGAGTGAGACCCAGTACTTC. The encoded protein is CASSLAGSETQYF.

This clone was seen just once. One junction end does not reproduce the germline sequence, and a read error may be involved. The V gene is TRBV4-1, the J gene TRBJ2-2; no definite D call. CDR3 length equals 15 residues. Per germline, CDR1 MGHRA and CDR2 YSYEKL. CDR3 sequence (DNA): TGCGCCAGCAGCCAAGAAACCTACAACAGCGGGGAGCTGTTTTTT. It yields the protein CASSQETYNSGELFF.

The chain combines TRBV4-3 with TRBJ2-1; 8 bases are a match to TRBD1. V lost 0 bases, J lost 3 bases, and 4 bases stayed unmatched. The CDR3 sequence is 16 residues long. Germline V gene sequence: CDR1 LGHNA, CDR2 YSLEER. The CDR3 DNA reads as TGCGCCAGCAGCCAAGATCCAGGGGGCAACTACAATGAGCAGTTCTTC. As protein: CASSQDPGGNYNEQFF.

This clone was observed a single time. V usage is TRBV2 and J usage is TRBJ1-2; D perhaps matches TRBD1 (6 bases). CDR1 and CDR2 from the germline V gene are SNHLY and FYNNEI. The CDR3 covers 13 residues. Trimming stripped 2 bases from V and 8 bases from J, with 12 bases between. The CDR3 DNA reads as TGTGCCAGCAGTGAATACAGGGACGGCGGCTACACCTTC. Encoded protein: CASSEYRDGGYTF.

This clone was found a few times. The chain uses TRBV20-1 and TRBJ2-5, with 10 bases lining up with TRBD2. V shed 3 bases and J 1 base; nucleotides not matched to a gene: 5. The CDR3 runs to 15 residues. Germline CDR1 DFQATT, CDR2 SNEGSKA (reference sequence). CDR3 DNA: TGCAGTGCTAGTCGCACTAGCGGGGTCCAAGAGACCCAGTACTTC. Its protein is CSASRTSGVQETQYF.

The chain joins TRBV6-5 to TRBJ1-1; no definite D call. Trimming left V 0 bases short and J 3 bases short, with 5 bases between. The germline gives CDR1 MNHEY, CDR2 SVGAGI. The CDR3 totals 13 residues. The CDR3 coding sequence is TGTGCCAGCAGTTACTCTATATACACTGAAGCTTTCTTT. This encodes CASSYSIYTEAFF.

V gene TRBV2 combines with J gene TRBJ2-4, with D tentatively TRBD1 (5 bases). V shed 1 base and J shed 6 bases, with 16 bases lying between them. Germline V gene lookup returns CDR1 SNHLY and CDR2 FYNNEI. The CDR3 consists of 16 residues. The CDR3 reads CASSEGSWGTSNIQYF. In DNA, the CDR3 is TGTGCCAGCAGTGAAGGCTCGTGGGGCACCTCAAACATTCAGTACTTC.

V and J are TRBV7-8 and TRBJ1-1; TRBD1 aligns across 9 bases. Germline V gene lookup returns CDR1 SGHVS and CDR2 FQNEAQ. V dropped 5 bases and J dropped 1; count of bases not matched to a gene: 5. The CDR3 spans 15 residues. CDR3 loop: CASSTRQGENTEAFF. The CDR3 nucleotides are TGTGCCAGCAGCACTAGACAGGGGGAGAACACTGAAGCTTTCTTT.